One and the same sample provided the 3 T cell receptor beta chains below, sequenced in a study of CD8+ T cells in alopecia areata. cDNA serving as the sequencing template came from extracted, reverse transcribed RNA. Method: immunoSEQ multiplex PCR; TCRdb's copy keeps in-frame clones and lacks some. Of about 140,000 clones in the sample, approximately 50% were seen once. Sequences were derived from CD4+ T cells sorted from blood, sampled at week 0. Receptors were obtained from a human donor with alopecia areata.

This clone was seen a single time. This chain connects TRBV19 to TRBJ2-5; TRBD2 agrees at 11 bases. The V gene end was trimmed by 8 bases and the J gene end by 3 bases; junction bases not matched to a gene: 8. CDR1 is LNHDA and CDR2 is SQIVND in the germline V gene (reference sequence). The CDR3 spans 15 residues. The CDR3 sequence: CASGLPGLAEETQYF. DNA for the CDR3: TGTGCCAGTGGTCTCCCGGGACTAGCGGAAGAGACCCAGTACTTC.

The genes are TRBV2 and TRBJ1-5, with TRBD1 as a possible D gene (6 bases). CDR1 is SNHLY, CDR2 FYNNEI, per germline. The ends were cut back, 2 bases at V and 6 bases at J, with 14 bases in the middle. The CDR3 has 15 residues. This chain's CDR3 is CASSELRGGSQPQHF. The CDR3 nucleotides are TGTGCCAGCAGTGAACTCAGAGGGGGTAGTCAGCCCCAGCATTTT.

CDR3 loop: CSVGYEQYF. The CDR3 coding sequence is TGCAGTGTGGGTTACGAGCAGTACTTC. The rearrangement joins TRBV20-1 to TRBJ2-7; no definite D call. Looked up from germline, CDR1 is DFQATT and CDR2 is SNEGSKA (reference sequence). V lost 7 bases, J lost 4 bases, and 5 bases lay in between. This CDR3 spans 9 amino acids.